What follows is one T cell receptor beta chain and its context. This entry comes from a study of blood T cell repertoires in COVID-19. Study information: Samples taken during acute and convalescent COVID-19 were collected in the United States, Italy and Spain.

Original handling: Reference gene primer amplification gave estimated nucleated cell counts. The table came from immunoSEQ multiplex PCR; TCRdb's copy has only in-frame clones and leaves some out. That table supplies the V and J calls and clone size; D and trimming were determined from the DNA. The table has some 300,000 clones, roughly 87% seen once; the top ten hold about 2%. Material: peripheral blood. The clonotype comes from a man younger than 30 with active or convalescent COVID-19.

The DNA for the CDR3 is TGCGCCAGCAGACAGGGGCTAGATTCACCCCTCCACTTT. Its protein is CASRQGLDSPLHF. The gene calls are TRBV5-1 and TRBJ1-6, with 7 nucleotides matching TRBD1. V shed 5 bases, J shed 8 bases, and the junction held 4 bases outside the gene matches. Germline values: CDR1 SGHRS, CDR2 YFSETQ. This CDR3 is 13 amino acids long. The full variable domain, rest sourced from reference TRBV5-1 and TRBJ1-6, is KAGVTQTPRYLIKTRGQQVTLSCSPISGHRSVSWYQQTPGQGLQFLFEYFSETQRNKGNFPGRFSGRQFSNSRSEMNVSTLELGDSALYLCASRQGLDSPLHFGNGTRLTVT.